This TCR beta chain appears in the sequencing data of a study of radiotherapy plus CTLA-4 blockade in lung cancer. Study-level background: Objective response rate was 15% to 20%; disease control rate, approximately 33%.

This clone came up a few times. The antigen remains undetermined. Produced via immunoSEQ multiplex PCR; TCRdb's table is partial and in-frame only. The sample includes 75,000 to 95,000 clones, less than 80% of them seen just once. Study-level points and caveats: In blood, tumor-derived TCR clones expanded after radiotherapy plus ipilimumab.

The CDR3 loop spans 15 amino acids. The V gene end was trimmed by 2 bases and the J gene end by 1 base; junction bases not matched to a gene: 2. CDR1 is SNHLY, CDR2 FYNNEI, per germline. This sequence was found in a human donor with non-small cell lung cancer that progressed on radiotherapy plus ipilimumab. The starting material was peripheral blood, obtained from a patient treated with radiotherapy plus ipilimumab. V gene TRBV2 combines with J gene TRBJ1-5; the match to TRBD1 covers 7 bases. CDR3 DNA sequence: TGTGCCAGCAGTGAAAACAGGGGCAGCAATCAGCCCCAGCATTTT. It codes for CASSENRGSNQPQHF.